Below, 10 T cell receptor beta chains from the same sample are listed, as sequenced in a study of early T cells in non-severe SARS-CoV-2 infection. TCRdb re-called the 5' RACE reads through MiXCR, storing one row per CDR3 protein. The sample carries about 69,000 distinct CDR3 sequences, under 9.5% recorded once. Sequencing was done on a sample of whole blood. The receptor set was obtained from an adult who was a healthcare worker with PCR-confirmed SARS-CoV-2 infection or an uninfected control (not recorded which).

The chain joins TRBV20-1 to TRBJ2-7; D gene unclear. The germline CDR1 and CDR2 sequences are DFQATT and SNEGSKA (reference sequence). V lost 6 bases to trimming and J lost 7 bases, with 22 bases between them. The CDR3 consists of 14 residues. The CDR3 sequence is CSAVEAAFSGEQYF. Here the CDR3 DNA reads TGCAGTGCCGTAGAGGCGGCTTTCTCGGGTGAGCAGTACTTC.

This clonotype was seen ten or more times. V and J are TRBV3-1 and TRBJ1-1; D is unclear. The germline V gene has CDR1 LGHDT and CDR2 YNNKEL (reference sequence). This CDR3 has 12 residues. The V gene lost 0 bases and the J gene lost 9 bases, with 8 bases spanning the gap. In DNA form, the CDR3 reads TGTGCCAGCAGCCAAGATACCGCGAAAGCTTTCTTT. It codes for CASSQDTAKAFF.

V gene TRBV3-1 combines with J gene TRBJ2-6; 11 nucleotides match TRBD1. Germline V CDR1 and CDR2: LGHDT, YNNKEL (reference sequence). The CDR3 covers 21 residues. V was pared by 4 bases and J by 0 bases, with 14 bases of the junction left unmatched. The CDR3 DNA follows: TGTGCCAGCAGCCCTCCGGGGACAGGGGGTTTAACCGCCTCTGGGGCCAACGTCCTGACTTTC. As protein: CASSPPGTGGLTASGANVLTF.

This clonotype has a count of ten or more. This rearrangement joins TRBV20-1 to TRBJ2-5; 12 nucleotides agree with TRBD2. The CDR3 totals 14 residues. V was pared by 2 bases and J by 5 bases, with 3 bases of the junction left unmatched. Germline CDR1 and CDR2: DFQATT and SNEGSKA (reference sequence). For the CDR3, the DNA is TGCAGTGCTAGACAGACTAGCGGGAGTGAGACCCAGTACTTC. This encodes CSARQTSGSETQYF.

This clonotype was counted many times. The genes are TRBV6-2 or TRBV6-3 and TRBJ2-1; D remains unclear. Germline assignment: CDR1 MNHEY and CDR2 SVGEGT. V was trimmed by 0 bases and J by 6 bases, leaving 9 bases between them. This CDR3 comprises 14 residues. This CDR3 reads CASSYSIRRNEQFF. CDR3 nucleotides: TGTGCCAGCAGTTACTCGATTAGACGCAATGAGCAGTTCTTC.

This clonotype was counted at least ten times. This rearrangement joins TRBV7-3 to TRBJ2-1, with 10 bases lining up with TRBD2. This CDR3 contains 16 residues. V shed 2 bases, J shed 6 bases, and the junction held 7 bases outside the gene matches. Germline CDR1 SGHTA, CDR2 FQGTGA. The CDR3 bases are TGTGCCAGCAGCTTACCCGGGGCTAGCGGGAGCAATGAGCAGTTCTTC. Translated: CASSLPGASGSNEQFF.

This clonotype turned up a few times. At one end, the junction sequence differs from germline, possibly due to a read error. The genes are TRBV28 and TRBJ2-7; 14 bases are a match to TRBD2. The CDR3 is made up of 12 amino acids. From germline, CDR1 is MDHEN and CDR2 SYDVKM. The CDR3: CASSYPGLAGAF. The CDR3 DNA follows: TGTGCCAGCAGTTACCCGGGACTAGCGGGAGCTTTC.

This clonotype occurred a few times. This chain connects TRBV2 to TRBJ2-3; 10 positions match TRBD1. Germline CDR1 and CDR2: SNHLY and FYNNEI. The CDR3 spans 15 residues. After removal of 5 bases from V and 3 bases from J, the junction contained 5 bases not matched to a gene. The CDR3 DNA follows: TGTGCCAGCAGTCCAGACAGGGGGCGAACAGATACGCAGTATTTT. This gives the protein CASSPDRGRTDTQYF.

This clonotype has at least ten counts. The V call is TRBV5-1, the J call TRBJ2-7; TRBD1 aligns across 8 bases. Germline loops: CDR1 SGHRS, CDR2 YFSETQ. The CDR3 runs to 15 residues. Germline trimming cut 3 bases from V and 5 bases from J; bases unmatched to any gene: 10. The CDR3 bases are TGCGCCAGCAGCTCAGACCTGACAGGGGTAAACGAGCAGTACTTC. Encoded protein: CASSSDLTGVNEQYF.

This CDR3 reads CASTTDPFSNQPQHF. The CDR3 region has the DNA TGTGCCAGCACTACCGATCCTTTTAGTAATCAGCCCCAGCATTTT. This sequence joins TRBV6-1 and TRBJ1-5; D ambiguous. CDR3 length: 15 amino acids. Looked up from germline, CDR1 is MNHNS and CDR2 is SASEGT. V was trimmed by 7 bases and J by 4 bases, leaving 17 bases between them.